Reported below is one T cell receptor (beta chain). The target antigen is unknown. Time point specified: newly diagnosed GD, antithyroid drugs for less than 3 months. The TCR library was prepared using RNA isolated from PBMCs. CDR1 is DFQATT, CDR2 SNEGSKA, per germline (reference sequence). Trimming stripped 6 bases from V and 7 bases from J, with 16 bases between. This CDR3 spans 13 amino acids. Sequencing libraries for TCR beta were prepared with iRepertoire HTBI primers and Arm-PCR of CDR3 regions. One entry per CDR3 protein results from TCRdb running MiXCR on the multiplex PCR reads. The sample lists roughly 510,000 distinct CDR3 sequences, around 16% occurring once. The data belong to a study of regulatory T cells in long-lasting Graves disease. Study-wide points: Peripheral blood alone, not thyroid tissue, underwent study.

A further study also used this sample, focusing on T cells in Graves' hyperthyroidism and ophthalmopathy.

The V call is TRBV20-1, the J call TRBJ1-5; D remains unclear. Specimen: peripheral blood mononuclear cells (PBMCs), collected at new diagnosis, from a patient treated with antithyroid drugs. The receptor was derived from a man aged 18 to 29 with Graves disease. CDR3 sequence reads: CSARFSVGQPQHF. CDR3 nucleotides: TGCAGTGCCAGGTTCTCGGTCGGGCAGCCCCAGCATTTT.